The TCR beta chain described here comes from a study of blood T cell repertoires in COVID-19. Generated by immunoSEQ multiplex PCR, the TCRdb table keeps only in-frame clones and is missing some. The sample records around 60,000 clones, 70% to 90% being singletons. This CDR3 comprises 15 residues. V was cut by 6 bases and J by 5 bases, with 18 bases left in between. CDR1 and CDR2 (germline): KGHSH, LQKENI. The material sequenced was peripheral blood. The TCR was taken from a man older than 75 with acute or convalescent COVID-19. The rearrangement links TRBV18 to TRBJ2-3; D might be TRBD2 (6 bases). The CDR3 nucleotides are TGTGCCAGCTCGGGCGACGTGGTGGGGGGAGATACGCAGTATTTT. Its translation is CASSGDVVGGDTQYF.